This T cell receptor beta chain was observed in a study of Tregs in tolerant kidney transplant recipients (dated by TCRdb to the late 2010s). At the level of the whole study: Related donors were used in the transplants with nonmyeloablative bone marrow transplantation, and mixed chimerism was transient in the human trials. The study applied TCRbeta sequencing to find donor-specific regulatory T cells before combined kidney and bone marrow transplantation and then followed those same cells after transplant.

What the study reported, not specific to this receptor: PCR primers changed over time for some patients, so nucleotide-level comparison across those patients' samples was not possible. Donor-specific Treg expansion exceeded global Treg expansion in tolerant patients, suggesting antigen-driven rather than nonspecific expansion. Expanding Tregs with activated donor B cells appeared to identify the most biologically relevant and donor-specific TCRbeta repertoire. The study was constrained by small patient numbers, and validation of the findings is required in larger populations and under other immunosuppression protocols. Biological reproducibility was not directly addressed, though technical replication error appeared minimal.

The time point label, as the study defines it: blood sample drawn before combined kidney and bone marrow transplant. Thawed PBMCs were FACS-sorted into unstimulated Tregs (CD4+CD25+CD127-), CD4+ non-Tregs (CD4+CD25-), CD4 cells and CD8 cells. A few combined kidney and bone marrow transplant recipients from the ITN036ST trial were included as patients, and samples were available only from these trial subjects. Healthy control blood was processed to PBMCs with a Ficoll density gradient and then cryopreserved, whereas patient PBMCs were collected both before and after transplant. For TCRbeta CDR3 sequencing, genomic DNA was extracted from sorted cells using the QIAGEN DNeasy Blood and Tissue Kit. High-throughput TCRbeta CDR3 sequencing was carried out commercially through immunoSEQ, with PCR amplification with bias correction and internal controls included. The published analysis was carried out like this. Unique productive TCRbeta sequences were defined by CDR3 nucleotide sequence when primers matched and otherwise by CDR3 amino acid sequence together with Vbeta and Jbeta genes. Sorting error was corrected by removing sequences shared between sorted populations at a frequency ratio of 2:1 or less, and the remaining shared sequences were assigned to the higher population. Donor-reactive sequences were defined as at least 5-fold expanded in CFSE-low cells versus unstimulated cells, with frequency of at least 0.01% in CFSE-low cells. Repertoire divergence was quantified by Jensen-Shannon divergence using the top 100 TCRbeta sequences ranked by frequency. For any sample with multiple sequencing runs, sorting error was corrected in each run separately before the runs were pooled. TCRdb re-hosts the immuneACCESS table, in-frame sequences only. Its copies lack some clones; in the studies checked, an unresolved V gene accounts for under half of them, and the cause for the rest is not known. V and J calls plus clone size are reproduced from that table; the DNA served to infer D and trimming. The sample contains about 60,000 clones, approximately 92% of them found a single time. The top ten hold 9.5% to 12% of the sample.

The CDR3 starts with the cysteine, ends with the phenylalanine, and has 13 residues. This entry keeps only the CDR3 DNA: 39 bases, framed from base 1. Per the germline V gene, SGDLS is the CDR1 and YYNGEE is the CDR2. Deletion took 3 bases off V and 8 bases off J, with a span of 12 bases between the germline ends. Details on this clone: Its antigen is not yet known. The input lacks base qualities; no much larger clone sits a single base away.

Sequences were derived from CD8+ T cells from blood, sampled before the transplant. The sequence joins TRBV9 to TRBJ2-1; possibly the D gene is TRBD2, per 5 matching bases. This clonotype originated in a human donor who received a combined kidney and bone marrow transplant. Here is the DNA: TGTGCCAGCAGCGCGAAGACTAACTATGAGCAGTTCTTC. This encodes CASSAKTNYEQFF.